These T cell receptor beta chains were read from a single sample in a study of T cell responses to AZD1222 COVID-19 vaccine. TCRdb's table, derived via immunoSEQ multiplex PCR, lists solely in-frame clones and lacks some. Of around 63,000 clones detected, 85% appear once; the ten largest clones hold around a fifth. The source material was peripheral blood, sampled on day 0 of AZD1222 vaccination. The receptors were gathered from an adult in good health. Both conserved end residues are part of each CDR3. The D gene is left open where the match is weak. Rows may omit the clone size; those that give it use once, few, many or a size class.

D gene	V gene	clone size	J gene	CDR3 protein	CDR3 DNA
-	TRBV3-1/TRBV3-2	-	TRBJ2-2	CASTFGAGELFF	TGTGCCAGCACCTTCGGGGCCGGGGAGCTGTTTTTT
-	TRBV6-5	-	TRBJ1-1	CASSYLDTTEAFF	TGTGCCAGCAGTTATCTCGACACCACTGAAGCTTTCTTT
-	TRBV12-3/TRBV12-4	-	TRBJ2-7	CASSPTGSNEQYF	TGTGCCAGCAGCCCGACGGGGTCCAACGAGCAGTACTTC
-	TRBV5-1	once	TRBJ1-1	CASSSGLNTEAFF	TGCGCCAGCAGCTCCGGGTTGAACACTGAAGCTTTCTTT
-	TRBV9	few	TRBJ1-4	CASSLGPTNEKLFF	TGTGCCAGCAGCTTGGGCCCAACTAATGAAAAACTGTTTTTT
TRBD1	TRBV18	-	TRBJ1-1	CASSTGTGGVTEAFF	TGTGCCAGCTCAACCGGGACAGGGGGAGTCACTGAAGCTTTCTTT
-	TRBV2	-	TRBJ2-1	CASRGDENEQFF	TGTGCCAGCAGGGGGGACGAGAATGAGCAGTTCTTC
-	TRBV5-1	-	TRBJ2-7	CASSLEGGAYEQYF	TGCGCCAGCAGCTTGGAGGGCGGGGCCTACGAGCAGTACTTC
-	TRBV19	-	TRBJ1-5	CASSNDQPQHF	TGTGCCAGTAGTAACGATCAGCCCCAGCATTTT
-	TRBV5-4	-	TRBJ1-6	CASSLVQGGSPLHF	TGTGCCAGCAGCTTGGTACAGGGCGGTTCACCCCTCCACTTT
-	TRBV2	few	TRBJ1-2	CASSEVGGGSGYTF	TGTGCCAGCAGTGAAGTTGGAGGGGGGAGTGGCTACACCTTC
TRBD1	TRBV18	-	TRBJ2-1	CASSPTIPTGASYNEQFF	TGTGCCAGCTCACCAACTATACCAACAGGGGCTTCCTACAATGAGCAGTTCTTC
-	TRBV7-3	-	TRBJ1-4	CASSPTGATNEKLFF	TGTGCCAGCAGCCCTACAGGAGCAACTAATGAAAAACTGTTTTTT
-	TRBV19	-	TRBJ2-5	CASSELQETQYF	TGTGCCAGTAGTGAGTTACAAGAGACCCAGTACTTC
-	TRBV5-6	-	TRBJ1-2	CASSSGKGGYTF	TGTGCCAGCAGCTCAGGGAAGGGGGGCTACACCTTC
-	TRBV6-2/TRBV6-3	-	TRBJ1-5	CASSYRDTGGNQPQHF	TGTGCCAGCAGTTATCGCGATACCGGGGGCAATCAGCCCCAGCATTTT
TRBD1	TRBV18	once	TRBJ1-1	CASSPRGIFGTEAFF	TGTGCCAGCTCACCCAGGGGGATTTTTGGAACTGAAGCTTTCTTT
TRBD2	TRBV6-5	-	TRBJ2-5	CASSLGTTSMKTQYF	TGTGCCAGCAGTCTCGGGACTACCTCAATGAAGACCCAGTACTTC
TRBD1	TRBV10-3	-	TRBJ2-2	CAISASTGAGELFF	TGTGCCATCAGTGCGTCGACAGGGGCCGGGGAGCTGTTTTTT
-	TRBV6-5	once	TRBJ1-1	CASSYGGVNTEAFF	TGTGCCAGCAGTTACGGAGGAGTGAACACTGAAGCTTTCTTT
-	TRBV6-1	-	TRBJ2-7	CASSEARVSSYEQYF	TGTGCCAGCAGTGAAGCCAGGGTGAGCTCCTACGAGCAGTACTTC
-	TRBV19	-	TRBJ2-1	CASSKYGGGADEQFF	TGTGCCAGTAGCAAATACGGTGGGGGGGCCGATGAGCAGTTCTTC
-	TRBV19	-	TRBJ1-5	CASSIGQFNQPQHF	TGTGCCAGTAGTATCGGACAGTTCAATCAGCCCCAGCATTTT
-	TRBV5-6	-	TRBJ2-7	CASSRRAYGYEQYF	TGTGCCAGCAGCCGACGGGCGTACGGGTACGAGCAGTACTTC
TRBD1	TRBV19	-	TRBJ1-2	CASMQLSGGIKIRYGYTF	TGTGCCAGTATGCAGCTTTCAGGGGGCATTAAAATCCGCTATGGCTACACCTTC
-	TRBV6-5	-	TRBJ2-1	CASRRGRTYNEQFF	TGTGCCAGCAGGAGGGGTCGTACCTACAATGAGCAGTTCTTC
-	TRBV19	-	TRBJ2-7	CASSVGNEQYF	TGTGCCAGTAGTGTAGGAAACGAGCAGTACTTC
TRBD1	TRBV6-5	-	TRBJ2-5	CASTFTGGGKTQYF	TGTGCCAGCACTTTTACAGGGGGCGGTAAGACCCAGTACTTC
-	TRBV19	-	TRBJ2-1	CASRGRDLRTSNEQFF	TGTGCCAGTAGGGGCCGGGACCTCCGCACTTCCAATGAGCAGTTCTTC
-	TRBV5-1	-	TRBJ1-3	CASSLAGTPNTIYF	TGCGCCAGCAGCTTGGCCGGGACCCCAAACACCATATATTTT
-	TRBV28	-	TRBJ1-6	CASSPPGSSYNSPLHF	TGTGCCAGCAGTCCCCCGGGGAGCTCCTATAATTCACCCCTCCACTTT
-	TRBV6-5	-	TRBJ2-2	CASKVFVTGELFF	TGTGCCAGCAAGGTTTTTGTCACCGGGGAGCTGTTTTTT
TRBD1	TRBV6-6	-	TRBJ1-2	CASSRSGGSSYGYTF	TGTGCCAGCAGTCGATCAGGGGGCTCTAGCTATGGCTACACCTTC
-	TRBV7-6	-	TRBJ2-7	CASSLGQDSYEQYF	TGTGCCAGCAGCTTAGGACAGGACTCCTACGAGCAGTACTTC
-	TRBV5-1	-	TRBJ2-3	CASSLGGSNSDTQYF	TGCGCCAGCAGCTTGGGTGGCAGTAATTCAGATACGCAGTATTTT
-	TRBV19	few	TRBJ1-5	CASTGRNQPQHF	TGTGCCAGTACCGGCCGCAATCAGCCCCAGCATTTT
-	TRBV6-5	-	TRBJ1-4	CASRSFGGSNEKLFF	TGTGCCAGCAGATCGTTTGGGGGTTCTAATGAAAAACTGTTTTTT
TRBD1	TRBV18	-	TRBJ1-5	CASSRGRDQPQHF	TGTGCCAGCTCAAGGGGGCGGGATCAGCCCCAGCATTTT
-	TRBV6-5	-	TRBJ1-5	CASSRGPSGQPQHF	TGTGCCAGCAGCCGTGGGCCTAGCGGGCAGCCCCAGCATTTT
TRBD1	TRBV30	-	TRBJ2-7	CAWSVPGGSHEQYF	TGTGCCTGGAGTGTACCAGGGGGTAGCCACGAGCAGTACTTC
TRBD1	TRBV9	-	TRBJ1-6	CASSQTGGSGSPLHF	TGTGCCAGCAGCCAAACAGGGGGCAGTGGTTCACCCCTCCACTTT
-	TRBV7-3	-	TRBJ1-4	CASSYAGGREKLFF	TGTGCCAGCAGCTATGCGGGGGGGCGCGAAAAACTGTTTTTT
-	TRBV7-8	-	TRBJ2-7	CASSSQGTLTYEQYF	TGTGCCAGCAGTAGCCAGGGGACCCTCACCTACGAGCAGTACTTC
-	TRBV15	-	TRBJ1-6	CATSRVGSANSPLHF	TGTGCCACCAGCAGAGTCGGCAGCGCTAATTCACCCCTCCACTTT
-	TRBV25-1	-	TRBJ2-7	CASSDGHFGRDEQYF	TGTGCCAGCAGTGACGGACATTTCGGTAGAGACGAGCAGTACTTC
-	TRBV3-1/TRBV3-2	-	TRBJ1-1	CASSQATEAFF	TGTGCCAGCAGCCAAGCCACTGAAGCTTTCTTT
-	TRBV7-9	-	TRBJ2-1	CASSLLAQGVPYNEQFF	TGTGCCAGCAGCCTCCTCGCGCAGGGAGTTCCCTACAATGAGCAGTTCTTC
-	TRBV7-9	once	TRBJ2-3	CASSLRSDTQYF	TGTGCCAGCAGCTTACGTTCGGATACGCAGTATTTT
-	TRBV5-4	-	TRBJ1-4	CASSFLTNEKLFF	TGTGCCAGCAGCTTTTTGACTAATGAAAAACTGTTTTTT
-	TRBV12-3/TRBV12-4	-	TRBJ1-1	CASSLGGESEAFF	TGTGCCAGCAGTTTAGGGGGCGAGTCTGAAGCTTTCTTT
-	TRBV5-4	-	TRBJ1-2	CASSSGGAGQINYGYTF	TGTGCCAGCAGCAGTGGGGGGGCCGGACAGATAAACTATGGCTACACCTTC